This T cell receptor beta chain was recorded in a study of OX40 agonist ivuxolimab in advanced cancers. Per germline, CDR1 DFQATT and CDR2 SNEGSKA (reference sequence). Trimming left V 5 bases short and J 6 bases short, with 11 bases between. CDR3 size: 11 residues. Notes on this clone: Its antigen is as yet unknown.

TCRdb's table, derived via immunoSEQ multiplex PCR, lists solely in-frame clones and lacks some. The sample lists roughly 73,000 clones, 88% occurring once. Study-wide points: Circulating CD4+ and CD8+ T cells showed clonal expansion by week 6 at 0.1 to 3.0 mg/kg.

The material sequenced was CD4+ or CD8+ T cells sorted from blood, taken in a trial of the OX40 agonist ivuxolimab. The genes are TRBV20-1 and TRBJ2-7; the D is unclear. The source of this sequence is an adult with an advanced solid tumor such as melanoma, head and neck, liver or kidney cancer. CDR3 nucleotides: TGCAGTGCTCCCGTGGCGTTCGAGCAGTACTTC. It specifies CSAPVAFEQYF.